The rows below give T cell receptor beta chains drawn from one sample of a study of cytomegalovirus exposure and HLA in healthy donors. Libraries were prepared by immunoSEQ multiplex PCR; TCRdb keeps only in-frame clonotypes and omits some of them. The table lists fewer than 250,000 clones, approximately 87% of them singletons, with 2.6% in the top ten. Sequencing was carried out using PBMCs. The receptors were gathered from a man between 18 and 29 years old in good health and CMV-seronegative. Both conserved end residues are part of each CDR3. Each record gives: CDR3 protein, CDR3 DNA, clone size, V gene, J gene, D gene. D genes are given only for firm matches. Rows give clone size only sometimes, using once, few, many, or a class for an expanded clone.

CASFLTSQMNTEAFF,TGTGCCAGCTTTTTAACCTCCCAGATGAACACTGAAGCTTTCTTT,.,TRBV6-6,TRBJ1-1,.
CASSLISANQPQHF,TGTGCCAGCAGTTTAATTAGTGCGAATCAGCCCCAGCATTTT,.,TRBV28,TRBJ1-5,.
CASSQGPGAGNTIYF,TGCGCCAGCAGCCAAGGGCCAGGGGCTGGAAACACCATATATTTT,.,TRBV4-3,TRBJ1-3,.
CASSLKTGHYGYTF,TGTGCCAGCAGCTTAAAGACAGGTCACTATGGCTACACCTTC,once,TRBV7-9,TRBJ1-2,.
CASSLLVWWQGSTGELFF,TGTGCCAGCAGTTTATTGGTGTGGTGGCAGGGGTCCACCGGGGAGCTGTTTTTT,.,TRBV28,TRBJ2-2,.
CASSLLGDLGSGSYNEQFF,TGTGCCAGCAGCCTCTTAGGGGATTTGGGTTCCGGCTCCTACAATGAGCAGTTCTTC,.,TRBV13,TRBJ2-1,.
CASSIGLGNNEQFF,TGTGCCAGTAGTATAGGACTAGGGAACAATGAGCAGTTCTTC,.,TRBV19,TRBJ2-1,.
CASSLQDQPQHF,TGTGCCAGCAGCTTACAGGATCAGCCCCAGCATTTT,.,TRBV13,TRBJ1-5,.
CASSSSGGETQYF,TGTGCCAGCAGCTCCTCGGGTGGGGAGACCCAGTACTTC,.,TRBV7-3,TRBJ2-5,.
CASSEFPDFLSYEQYF,TGTGCCAGCAGTGAGTTCCCGGACTTCCTTTCCTACGAGCAGTACTTC,.,TRBV2,TRBJ2-7,.
CASRERGGTLLAYEQYF,TGTGCCAGCAGGGAACGGGGCGGGACCCTTCTAGCCTACGAGCAGTACTTC,.,TRBV6-4,TRBJ2-7,.
CASSDAGYGYTF,TGTGCCAGCAGTGACGCAGGCTATGGCTACACCTTC,once,TRBV28,TRBJ1-2,.
CASSPFAETYGNQPQHF,TGTGCCAGCTCGCCGTTCGCTGAGACATACGGCAATCAGCCCCAGCATTTT,.,TRBV18,TRBJ1-5,.
CASSQPSGNLHGELFF,TGCGCCAGCAGCCAACCTAGCGGGAACTTACACGGGGAGCTGTTTTTT,.,TRBV4-1,TRBJ2-2,TRBD2
CASTHLPGGTYGYTF,TGTGCCAGCACCCACTTACCAGGGGGCACCTATGGCTACACCTTC,.,TRBV6-5,TRBJ1-2,TRBD1
CASSLVALRTYEQYF,TGTGCCAGCAGCTTGGTTGCACTTAGAACCTACGAGCAGTACTTC,.,TRBV5-6,TRBJ2-7,.
CASSVGLAGPNEQFF,TGCGCCAGCAGCGTGGGACTAGCGGGCCCCAATGAGCAGTTCTTC,.,TRBV5-1,TRBJ2-1,TRBD2
CASSLVGSRGTEAFF,TGCGCCAGCAGCTTGGTAGGTTCTCGGGGCACTGAAGCTTTCTTT,.,TRBV5-1,TRBJ1-1,.
CASSDEQVWATQYF,TGTGCCAGCTCGGACGAACAGGTTTGGGCGACCCAGTACTTC,.,TRBV18,TRBJ2-5,.
CASSLQGANSPLHF,TGCGCCAGCAGCTTGCAGGGGGCAAATTCACCCCTCCACTTT,once,TRBV5-1,TRBJ1-6,TRBD1